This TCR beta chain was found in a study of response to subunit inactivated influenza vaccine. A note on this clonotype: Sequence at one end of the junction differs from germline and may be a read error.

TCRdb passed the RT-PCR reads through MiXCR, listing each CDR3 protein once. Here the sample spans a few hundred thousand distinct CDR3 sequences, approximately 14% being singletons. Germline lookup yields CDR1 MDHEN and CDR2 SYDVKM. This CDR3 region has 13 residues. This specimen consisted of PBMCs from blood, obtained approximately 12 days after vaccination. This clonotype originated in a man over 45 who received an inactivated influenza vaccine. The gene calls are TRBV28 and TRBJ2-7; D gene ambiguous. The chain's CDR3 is CASSSTESYERYF. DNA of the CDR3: TGTGCCAGCAGTTCTACCGAGTCCTACGAGCGGTACTTC.